This TCR beta chain stems from a study of shared clonotypes between healthy human individuals. V shed 5 bases, J shed 6 bases, and the junction held 10 bases outside the gene matches. CDR1 is SEHNR, CDR2 FQNEAQ, per germline (reference sequence). This CDR3 region has 18 residues. Terminally differentiated effector memory CD45RA+ cells were excluded by CCR7 positive selection of CD45RO-negative cells. As for this clone: What it binds is unknown.

Genomic DNA from each subset was divided evenly over several immunoSEQ plates. Clones were sequenced by immunoSEQ multiplex PCR, and TCRdb holds only the in-frame ones, with some missing. This table has around 2.1 million clones, roughly 91% appearing once. Study observations and caveats: Only blood was sampled; tissue repertoires likely differ. Four donors shared approximately 5% of their naive CD4 clonotypes. Naive subsets generally exceeded memory subsets in estimated richness.

The chain has TRBV7-9 and TRBJ2-2; TRBD2 agrees at 15 bases. The sequenced material came from naive CD8+ T cells from PBMCs. The sequence was obtained from a man younger than 30 in good health. Some clones in this sample may be carry-over from other donors' samples. CDR3 residues: CASSENSGTSGRSGELFF. CDR3 nucleotides: TGTGCCAGCAGCGAGAACTCCGGGACTAGCGGGAGGTCCGGGGAGCTGTTTTTT.